The 27 T cell receptor beta chains below come from one sample, sequenced in a study of blood T cell repertoires in COVID-19. Assay: immunoSEQ multiplex PCR; the TCRdb copy retains only in-frame clones and omits some. This sample has 180,000 or so clones; roughly 87% occur once, and the top ten carry roughly 1.4%. The specimen was peripheral blood. Every receptor here comes from a woman between 50 and 59 years old with acute or convalescent COVID-19.

This chain links TRBV9 with TRBJ2-7; 7 positions agree with TRBD2. Per germline, CDR1 SGDLS and CDR2 YYNGEE. The V segment lost 2 bases and the J segment 5 bases; nucleotides outside the gene matches: 10. This CDR3 has 15 residues. CDR3 loop: CASSVFPGLGDEQYF. The CDR3, as DNA: TGTGCCAGCAGCGTCTTCCCCGGACTAGGGGACGAGCAGTACTTC.

V gene TRBV5-1 combines with J gene TRBJ2-5; D possibly corresponds to TRBD2 (5 bases). CDR1 and CDR2 from the germline V gene are SGHRS and YFSETQ. V lost 7 bases, J lost 5 bases, and 15 bases lay in between. This CDR3 has 13 amino acids. The CDR3 loop reads CASATWRGETQYF. CDR3 in DNA: TGCGCCAGCGCCACCTGGAGAGGGGAGACCCAGTACTTC.

This chain connects TRBV18 to TRBJ2-3; 9 bases are shared with TRBD1. The ends lost 6 bases at V and 4 bases at J; junction bases unmatched: 11. The CDR3 contains 16 residues. CDR1 is KGHSH and CDR2 is LQKENI in the germline V gene. The CDR3 nucleotides read TGTGCCAGCTCTCCGATCCGGGACAGGGTGCCAGATACGCAGTATTTT. Translated, it gives CASSPIRDRVPDTQYF.

This clone was counted between two and nine times. The rearrangement joins TRBV2 to TRBJ1-6, with D unresolved. CDR1 is SNHLY and CDR2 is FYNNEI in the germline V gene. Deletions cut 4 bases from V and 8 bases from J, with 9 bases between. This CDR3 has 13 residues. In DNA form, the CDR3 reads TGTGCCAGCAGTGCCAGGATTGATTCACCCCTCCACTTT. The encoded protein is CASSARIDSPLHF.

The chain is built from TRBV25-1 and TRBJ1-1; TRBD1 might be the D (5 bases). This CDR3 region has 14 residues. CDR1 is MGHDK, CDR2 SYGVNS, per germline. Trimming left V 4 bases short and J 4 bases short, with 13 bases between. CDR3 DNA: TGTGCCAGCAGTGGAAACAGGTTATCCACTGAAGCTTTCTTT. Its protein product is CASSGNRLSTEAFF.

The chain combines TRBV6-6 with TRBJ1-1, with D unclear. Between the trimmed V and J ends, which lost 8 bases and 5 bases, there was a span of 15 bases. CDR1 and CDR2 from the germline V gene are MNHNY and SVGAGI (reference sequence). The CDR3 loop spans 13 amino acids. CDR3 nucleotide sequence: TGTGCCAGCCTCTCTGCGGGGAGGACTGAAGCTTTCTTT. Translation: CASLSAGRTEAFF.

The CDR3 reads CASSIEAGTYGYTF. The CDR3 nucleotides are TGTGCCAGTAGTATAGAGGCGGGGACGTATGGCTACACCTTC. The rearrangement uses TRBV19 and TRBJ1-2, with a weak D call TRBD1 (5 bases). With 0 bases removed from V and 5 bases from J, the gap between germline ends came to 10 bases. Per germline, CDR1 LNHDA and CDR2 SQIVND (reference sequence). The CDR3 is 14 amino acids.

The chain uses TRBV9 and TRBJ2-1; 8 nucleotides agree with TRBD2. Trimming at V came to 3 bases and at J to 2 bases, leaving 4 bases not matched to a gene. The length of the CDR3 is 15 residues. Germline V gene sequence: CDR1 SGDLS, CDR2 YYNGEE. CDR3 sequence: CASSAGLAPYNEQFF. DNA for the CDR3: TGTGCCAGCAGCGCCGGACTAGCTCCCTACAATGAGCAGTTCTTC.

V usage is TRBV10-3 and J usage is TRBJ2-2; the D is unclear. The CDR3 sequence is 13 residues long. The germline V gene encodes CDR1 ENHRY and CDR2 SYGVKD. V was trimmed by 7 bases and J by 3 bases, leaving 9 bases between them. The CDR3 nucleotides read TGTGCCATCACCTCCCTCGACACCGGGGAGCTGTTTTTT. It yields the protein CAITSLDTGELFF.

The genes are TRBV20-1 and TRBJ2-2, with D possibly being TRBD1 (6 bases). Germline V CDR1 and CDR2: DFQATT, SNEGSKA (reference sequence). This CDR3 comprises 11 residues. Trimming cost V 6 bases and J 7 bases, with 9 bases left between them. The CDR3 is CSASRGGELFF. In nucleotides, the CDR3 is TGCAGTGCGAGCAGGGGCGGGGAGCTGTTTTTT.

This chain uses TRBV6-5 with TRBJ2-1, with 9 bases identical to TRBD2. This CDR3 contains 15 residues. Losses at the gene ends were 6 bases for V and 5 bases for J; bases not matched to a gene: 8. Germline-derived CDR1 and CDR2 are MNHEY and SVGAGI. The CDR3 bases are TGTGCCAGCAGGGCTAGCGGGAAGGGGAACAATGAGCAGTTCTTC. It yields the protein CASRASGKGNNEQFF.

The chain joins TRBV11-3 to TRBJ2-2, with TRBD1 as a possible D gene (5 bases). CDR1 is SGHNT and CDR2 is YENEEA in the germline V gene. Deletions cut 5 bases from V and 6 bases from J, with 16 bases between. The CDR3 runs 15 residues. The CDR3 reads CASSPSAGYPGELFF. CDR3 coding DNA: TGTGCCAGCAGCCCCTCCGCAGGGTATCCCGGGGAGCTGTTTTTT.

The chain joins TRBV6-4 to TRBJ2-3; 11 nucleotides line up with TRBD2. V lost 8 bases, J lost 2 bases, and 6 bases stayed unmatched. This CDR3 is 15 amino acids long. Germline CDR1 is MRHNA and CDR2 is SNTAGT. The CDR3 DNA reads as TGTGCCAGCCGGTCTAGCGGGAGGACCACAGATACGCAGTATTTT. Amino acids: CASRSSGRTTDTQYF.

The chain links TRBV28 to TRBJ2-1; weak D call: TRBD1 (5 bases). Germline lookup yields CDR1 MDHEN and CDR2 SYDVKM. The CDR3 totals 13 residues. Trimming left V 7 bases short and J 3 bases short, with 10 bases between. CDR3 protein: CASNSRGYNEQFF. For the CDR3, the DNA is TGTGCCAGCAATTCTAGGGGCTACAATGAGCAGTTCTTC.

This rearrangement joins TRBV6-5 to TRBJ1-1, with D perhaps matching TRBD1 (6 bases). CDR1 is MNHEY and CDR2 is SVGAGI in the germline V gene. Trimming shortened V by 6 bases and J by 10 bases, and 18 bases separated the two germline ends. The CDR3 is made up of 13 amino acids. CDR3 sequence: CASSQGSGHGAFF. CDR3 DNA: TGTGCCAGCAGCCAAGGTTCGGGACACGGAGCTTTCTTT.

The CDR3 loop reads CASSQEWQGPEAFF. The CDR3 nucleotides read TGCGCCAGCAGCCAAGAGTGGCAGGGCCCTGAAGCTTTCTTT. The J gene is TRBJ1-1, the V gene TRBV4-3; perhaps TRBD1 as D (5 bases). Germline V gene data show CDR1 as LGHNA and CDR2 as YSLEER. The length of the CDR3 is 14 residues. V shed 0 bases and J shed 6 bases, with 11 bases lying between them.

This chain links TRBV9 with TRBJ1-4; perhaps TRBD1 as D (6 bases). Trimming pared 4 bases from V and 4 bases from J, leaving 11 bases between. The CDR3 totals 14 residues. The germline V gene encodes CDR1 SGDLS and CDR2 YYNGEE. The DNA of the CDR3 is TGTGCCAGCAGCTCTAGGGGGGGTAATGAAAAACTGTTTTTT. Translating gives CASSSRGGNEKLFF. The full variable domain, rest sourced from reference TRBV9 and TRBJ1-4, is DSGVTQTPKHLITATGQRVTLRCSPRSGDLSVYWYQQSLDQGLQFLIQYYNGEERAKGNILERFSAQQFPDLHSELNLSSLELGDSALYFCASSSRGGNEKLFFGSGTQLSVL.

V gene TRBV9 combines with J gene TRBJ2-7; 8 bases are shared with TRBD2. V shed 2 bases, J shed 7 bases, and the junction held 8 bases outside the gene matches. Germline values: CDR1 SGDLS, CDR2 YYNGEE. This CDR3 contains 14 residues. CDR3 protein: CASSVGGASFEQYF. The DNA of the CDR3 is TGTGCCAGCAGCGTCGGGGGGGCCTCTTTTGAGCAGTACTTC.

CDR3 protein: CASRNGGFAYEQYF. CDR3 DNA sequence: TGTGCCAGCAGGAACGGCGGGTTTGCCTACGAGCAGTACTTC. The chain is built from TRBV6-5 and TRBJ2-7, with D perhaps matching TRBD2 (5 bases). Germline V gene data show CDR1 as MNHEY and CDR2 as SVGAGI. The ends were cut back, 6 bases at V and 2 bases at J, with 14 bases in the middle. The CDR3 consists of 14 residues.

This rearrangement joins TRBV19 to TRBJ1-5; TRBD1 aligns across 9 bases. The CDR3 totals 14 residues. The junction had 7 bases not matched to a gene; V was cut back by 8 bases and J by 5 bases. Germline CDR1 is LNHDA and CDR2 is SQIVND (reference sequence). The CDR3 spells CASARDRADQPQHF. DNA of the CDR3: TGTGCCAGTGCCCGGGACAGGGCTGATCAGCCCCAGCATTTT.

The chain couples TRBV30 to TRBJ2-3, with 10 bases matching TRBD2. Germline V gene lookup returns CDR1 GTSNPN and CDR2 SVGIG (reference sequence). Losses at the gene ends were 0 bases for V and 5 bases for J; bases not matched to a gene: 5. The CDR3 has 15 amino acids. The CDR3 nucleotides read TGTGCCTGGAGTGTAGGTAGCGGGGGGCGAGATACGCAGTATTTT. As protein: CAWSVGSGGRDTQYF.

The chain couples TRBV18 to TRBJ2-7; D possibly corresponds to TRBD2 (6 bases). Germline-derived CDR1 and CDR2 are KGHSH and LQKENI. Trimming took 3 bases from V and 2 from J, leaving 8 bases between them. The length of the CDR3 is 13 residues. CDR3: CASSPGGTYEQYF. The CDR3 coding sequence is TGTGCCAGCTCACCGGGGGGTACCTACGAGCAGTACTTC. Using reference TRBV18 and TRBJ2-7 for the parts outside the CDR3, the full variable domain is NAGVMQNPRHLVRRRGQEARLRCSPMKGHSHVYWYRQLPEEGLKFMVYLQKENIIDESGMPKERFSAEFPKEGPSILRIQQVVRGDSAAYFCASSPGGTYEQYFGPGTRLTVT.

The V gene is TRBV27, the J gene TRBJ2-4, with TRBD2 as a possible D gene (5 bases). The germline V gene has CDR1 MNHEY and CDR2 SMNVEV (reference sequence). The V gene lost 2 bases and the J gene lost 6 bases, with 17 bases spanning the gap. The CDR3 sequence is 16 residues long. The CDR3 protein is CASSLSRSGKPNIQYF. CDR3 nucleotides: TGTGCCAGCAGTTTAAGTCGGTCCGGGAAGCCAAACATTCAGTACTTC.

The chain couples TRBV11-3 to TRBJ2-1, with D possibly matching TRBD1 (5 bases). CDR3 length: 15 amino acids. Trimming removed 0 bases at V and 8 bases at J, with 14 bases between. In germline, CDR1 is SGHNT, CDR2 YENEEA. This CDR3 is CASSLDGASGDEQFF. CDR3 bases: TGTGCCAGCAGCTTAGATGGGGCTAGTGGCGATGAGCAGTTCTTC.

The genes are TRBV12-2 and TRBJ1-2. TRBV12-2 is termed a pseudogene. This CDR3 has 13 residues. The CDR3 coding sequence is TGTGCAAGTCGTCCACGGGACTTCTATGGCTACACCTTC. Its protein is CASRPRDFYGYTF.

The table lists this clone with a count of one. This chain links TRBV7-2 with TRBJ1-1; TRBD1 matches at 9 bases. Per the germline V gene, CDR1 is SGHTA and CDR2 is FQGNSA. This CDR3 is built from 15 residues. V shed 3 bases and J 4 bases; nucleotides not matched to a gene: 6. The CDR3 coding sequence is TGTGCCAGCAGCTTCGCGGGACAGGGTGGCACTGAAGCTTTCTTT. This encodes CASSFAGQGGTEAFF.

This CDR3 is CASSRDRALDTQYF. In DNA, the CDR3 is TGTGCCAGCAGTCGAGACAGGGCTTTGGATACGCAGTATTTT. The chain joins TRBV7-2 to TRBJ2-3; 7 bases agree with TRBD1. Per germline, CDR1 SGHTA and CDR2 FQGNSA. The CDR3 totals 14 residues. Germline trimming cut 6 bases from V and 6 bases from J; bases unmatched to any gene: 9.